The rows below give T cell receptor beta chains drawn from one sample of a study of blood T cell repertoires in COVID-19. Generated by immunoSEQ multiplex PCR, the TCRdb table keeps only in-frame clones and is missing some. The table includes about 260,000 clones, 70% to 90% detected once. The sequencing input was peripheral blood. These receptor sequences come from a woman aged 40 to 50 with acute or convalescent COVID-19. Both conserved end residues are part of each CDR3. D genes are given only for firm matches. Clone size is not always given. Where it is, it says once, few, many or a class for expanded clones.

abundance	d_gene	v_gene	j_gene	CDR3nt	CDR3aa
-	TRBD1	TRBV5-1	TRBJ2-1	TGCGCCAGCAGAGCAGATCGGGACAGTTACAATGAGCAGTTCTTC	CASRADRDSYNEQFF
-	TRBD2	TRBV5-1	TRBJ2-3	TGCGCCAGCAGCTTGGGATCCGGGGGGGCGGGCGCAGATACGCAGTATTTT	CASSLGSGGAGADTQYF
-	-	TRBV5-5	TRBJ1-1	TGTGCCAGCAGCCTCCCGGGGGGGACTGAAGCTTTCTTT	CASSLPGGTEAFF
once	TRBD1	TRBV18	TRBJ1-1	TGTGCCAGCTCACCACCGGCAGGGGGAAACACTGAAGCTTTCTTT	CASSPPAGGNTEAFF
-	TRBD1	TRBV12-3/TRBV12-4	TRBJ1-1	TGTGCCAGCAGTTCCCGACAGGGGGCAGCTTTCTTT	CASSSRQGAAFF
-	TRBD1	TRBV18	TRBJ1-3	TGTGCCAGCTCACCACCTCGATCACAGGGGATTGGAAACACCATATATTTT	CASSPPRSQGIGNTIYF
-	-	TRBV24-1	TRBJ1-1	TGTGCCACCTCATCGTCCAGGGAGGGCACTGAAGCTTTCTTT	CATSSSREGTEAFF
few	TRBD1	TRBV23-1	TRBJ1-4	TGCGCCAGCAGTCAGGTTTTAAACAGGGGGTATGCAACTAATGAAAAACTGTTTTTT	CASSQVLNRGYATNEKLFF
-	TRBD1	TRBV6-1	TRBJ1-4	TGTGCCAGCAGTGAAGGGGACAGGGATGAAAAACTGTTTTTT	CASSEGDRDEKLFF
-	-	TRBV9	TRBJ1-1	TGTGCCAGCAGCGTAGCTCGGAGACCAATGAACACTGAAGCTTTCTTT	CASSVARRPMNTEAFF
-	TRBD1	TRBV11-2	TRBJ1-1	TGTGCCAGCAGCCCCCGGACAGGGGGCACTGAAGCTTTCTTT	CASSPRTGGTEAFF
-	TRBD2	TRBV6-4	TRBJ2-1	TGTGCCAGCAGTGTCCCTGGGATGGGGCGGGAGCCTGATGAGCAGTTCTTC	CASSVPGMGREPDEQFF
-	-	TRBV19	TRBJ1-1	TGTGCCAGTAGAACAGGAGAAGGGGGTCTGGGAGCTTTCTTT	CASRTGEGGLGAFF
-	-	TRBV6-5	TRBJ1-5	TGTGCCAGCTCAAGAGATAGCAATCAGCCCCAGCATTTT	CASSRDSNQPQHF
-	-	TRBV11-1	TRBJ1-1	TGTGCCAGCAGCGAAACAGCTAACATGAACACTGAAGCTTTCTTT	CASSETANMNTEAFF
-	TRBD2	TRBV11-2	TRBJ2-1	TGTGCCAGCAGCTATACCGGGACTAGCGGGGTCGGCATTCCTGAGCAGTTCTTC	CASSYTGTSGVGIPEQFF
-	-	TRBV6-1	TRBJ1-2	TGTGCCAGCAGTGAAGCCCTCGCGCGGAATGGCTACACCTTC	CASSEALARNGYTF
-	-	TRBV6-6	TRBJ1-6	TGTGCCACCAGGCAGGGGAATTCACCCCTCCACTTT	CATRQGNSPLHF
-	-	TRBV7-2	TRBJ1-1	TGTGCCAGCAGCTTAGGTCCAGGGAACACTGAAGCTTTCTTT	CASSLGPGNTEAFF
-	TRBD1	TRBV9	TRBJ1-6	TGTGCCAGCAGCGCGAGGACAGGGGGTGATTCACCCCTCCACTTT	CASSARTGGDSPLHF
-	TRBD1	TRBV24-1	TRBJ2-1	TGTGCCACCAGTGAAGGTTACAGGGGGACCCCGCTAGCCCCCTCCTACAATGAGCAGTTCTTC	CATSEGYRGTPLAPSYNEQFF
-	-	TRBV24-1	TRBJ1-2	TGTGCCACCAGCCCCCACAGGGTGAAAGGCGACTATGGCTACACCTTC	CATSPHRVKGDYGYTF
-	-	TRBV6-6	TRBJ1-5	TGTGCCATCCGACCCGGGACGGGACTCAATCAGCCCCAGCATTTT	CAIRPGTGLNQPQHF
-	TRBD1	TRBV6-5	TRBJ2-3	TGTGCCAGCAGTTACGACAGGGAAGAACTAAATACGCAGTATTTT	CASSYDREELNTQYF
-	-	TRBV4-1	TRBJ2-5	TGCGCCAGCAGCCAAGAGAATATAGAAGAGACCCAGTACTTC	CASSQENIEETQYF
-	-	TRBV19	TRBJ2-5	TGTGCCAGCCGGGGACAAGAGACCCAGTACTTC	CASRGQETQYF
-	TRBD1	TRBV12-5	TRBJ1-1	TGTGCTAGTGGTGCCTTAGGGACAGGGGCAAGAGCTTTCTTT	CASGALGTGARAFF
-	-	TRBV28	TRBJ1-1	TGTGCCAGCAGTTTGAACAGGAAGACTGAAGCTTTCTTT	CASSLNRKTEAFF
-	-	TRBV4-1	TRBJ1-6	TGCGCCAGCAGCCAAGCTTATGGGGGAGGATCCTATAATTCACCCCTCCACTTT	CASSQAYGGGSYNSPLHF
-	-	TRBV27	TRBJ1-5	TGTGCCAGCAGTTCGGAGTACAGGGTCGGCAGAAATCAGCCCCAGCATTTT	CASSSEYRVGRNQPQHF
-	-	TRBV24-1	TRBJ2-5	TGTGCCACCAGTGAGCCACAGGGGGGGGGAGAGACCCAGTACTTC	CATSEPQGGGETQYF
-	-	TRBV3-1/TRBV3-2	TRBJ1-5	TGTGCCAGCAGCCAAGGGGCAGGCAATCAGCCCCAGCATTTT	CASSQGAGNQPQHF
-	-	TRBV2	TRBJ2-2	TGTGCCAGCAAAAGACAGGGAGGCACCGGGGAGCTGTTTTTT	CASKRQGGTGELFF
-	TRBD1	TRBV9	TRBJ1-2	TGTGCCAGCAGCCTCACCAGGACAGGGGAGGGCTACACCTTC	CASSLTRTGEGYTF
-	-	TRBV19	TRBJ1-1	TGTGCCACCTCTAACACTGAAGCTTTCTTT	CATSNTEAFF
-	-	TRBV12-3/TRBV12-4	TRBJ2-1	TGTGCCAGCAGCTGGCGGAATGAGCAGTTCTTC	CASSWRNEQFF
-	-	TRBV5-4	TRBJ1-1	TGTGCCAGCAGCAAGGACGGGAGAGCTAACACTGAAGCTTTCTTT	CASSKDGRANTEAFF
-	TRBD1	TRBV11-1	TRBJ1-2	TGTGCCAGCAGCTCCCCGGACAGGGGACTTTATGGCTACACCTTC	CASSSPDRGLYGYTF
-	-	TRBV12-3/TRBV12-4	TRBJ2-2	TGTGCCAGCAGTTTCTCGAACACCGGGGAGCTGTTTTTT	CASSFSNTGELFF
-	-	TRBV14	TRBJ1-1	TGTGCCAGCAGCCAGGGAGGGGCCTTGAACACTGAAGCTTTCTTT	CASSQGGALNTEAFF
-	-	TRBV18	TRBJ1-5	TGTGCCAGCTCACTCTCCTCCTCTAATCAGCCCCAGCATTTT	CASSLSSSNQPQHF